The count of the clone carrying this T cell receptor (beta chain) is one. TCRdb re-called the 5' RACE reads through MiXCR, storing one row per CDR3 protein. The sample includes fewer than 900,000 distinct CDR3 sequences, less than 25% of them seen just once. The data originate from a study of identical twins. The V end was cut by 5 bases, the J end by 7 bases, with 21 bases between. CDR3 length: 16 amino acids. The sample also formed part of further work on T cells expressing NK-cell markers.

The TCR originated in a woman between 18 and 29 years old in good health. The chain carries TRBV12-3 or TRBV12-4 and TRBJ2-4; tentatively, D is TRBD2 (7 bases). Sample: PBMCs. The CDR3 sequence is CASSTRGGDVRNIQYF. CDR3 bases: TGTGCCAGCAGTACCAGGGGAGGGGATGTTAGGAACATTCAGTACTTC.